The rows below give T cell receptor beta chains drawn from one sample of a study of T cell repertoires in cytomegalovirus infection. TCRdb re-derived calls from the reads in MiXCR, one entry per CDR3 protein. Of some 500,000 distinct CDR3 sequences in the sample, 30% to 35% were seen once. No antigen has been identified for these receptors. Sequencing used cultured PBMCs, obtained from culture after CMV antigen stimulation. The receptor set was obtained from a human donor in good health (CMV status not recorded). Some clones in this sample may be carry-over from other donors' samples. The CDR3 runs from the conserved cysteine through the conserved F or W. Fields, in order: D gene, J gene, V gene, clone size, CDR3 protein, CDR3 DNA. D genes are given only for firm matches. Clone size, where shown, is once, few, many, or a class for clones that have expanded.

d_call: .
j_call: TRBJ2-3
v_call: TRBV6-2/TRBV6-3
clone_size: few
cdr3_aa: CASSYRATEDTQYF
cdr3_nt: TGTGCCAGCAGTTACAGGGCTACCGAAGATACGCAGTATTTT

d_call: .
j_call: TRBJ2-3
v_call: TRBV6-6
clone_size: .
cdr3_aa: CASRGSVSTDTQYF
cdr3_nt: TGTGCCAGCAGGGGCAGCGTGAGCACAGATACGCAGTATTTT

d_call: .
j_call: TRBJ1-1
v_call: TRBV25-1
clone_size: once
cdr3_aa: CASSELGDKREAFF
cdr3_nt: TGTGCCAGCAGTGAACTCGGTGACAAAAGAGAAGCTTTCTTT

d_call: TRBD1
j_call: TRBJ2-2
v_call: TRBV12-3/TRBV12-4
clone_size: many
cdr3_aa: CATTLGGGQGNTGELFF
cdr3_nt: TGTGCCACCACCCTTGGCGGGGGACAGGGTAACACCGGGGAGCTGTTTTTT

d_call: TRBD2
j_call: TRBJ2-2
v_call: TRBV15
clone_size: few
cdr3_aa: CATARGGTTNTGELFF
cdr3_nt: TGTGCCACCGCCCGGGGAGGGACTACAAACACCGGGGAGCTGTTTTTT

d_call: TRBD2
j_call: TRBJ2-7
v_call: TRBV27
clone_size: many
cdr3_aa: CASSLTSGSYEQYF
cdr3_nt: TGTGCCAGCAGCTTGACTAGCGGCTCCTACGAGCAGTACTTC

d_call: TRBD1
j_call: TRBJ2-7
v_call: TRBV27
clone_size: .
cdr3_aa: CASSPHRGKVYEQYF
cdr3_nt: TGTGCCAGCAGTCCTCACAGGGGGAAGGTCTACGAGCAGTACTTC

d_call: TRBD1
j_call: TRBJ1-5
v_call: TRBV19
clone_size: few
cdr3_aa: CASSISFGTGGYSNQPQHF
cdr3_nt: TGTGCCAGTAGTATCTCCTTTGGGACAGGGGGCTATAGCAATCAGCCCCAGCATTTT

d_call: .
j_call: TRBJ2-7
v_call: TRBV7-6
clone_size: .
cdr3_aa: CASSLVDNRAEQYF
cdr3_nt: TGTGCCAGCAGCTTAGTTGACAACCGCGCGGAGCAGTACTTC

d_call: .
j_call: TRBJ2-7
v_call: TRBV6-2/TRBV6-3
clone_size: .
cdr3_aa: CASSSQVGEQYF
cdr3_nt: TGTGCCAGCTCAAGCCAAGTCGGCGAGCAGTACTTC

d_call: TRBD2
j_call: TRBJ2-1
v_call: TRBV20-1
clone_size: .
cdr3_aa: CSARFSGRGSYNEQFF
cdr3_nt: TGCAGTGCTAGGTTTAGCGGGAGGGGTTCCTACAATGAGCAGTTCTTC

d_call: .
j_call: TRBJ2-1
v_call: TRBV7-3
clone_size: few
cdr3_aa: CASSRAGGNEQFF
cdr3_nt: TGTGCCAGCAGCCGGGCTGGGGGGAATGAGCAGTTCTTC

d_call: TRBD1
j_call: TRBJ2-1
v_call: TRBV24-1
clone_size: many
cdr3_aa: CATSEPRDSSYNEQFF
cdr3_nt: TGTGCCACCAGTGAGCCCCGGGACAGCTCCTACAATGAGCAGTTCTTC

d_call: .
j_call: TRBJ2-3
v_call: TRBV11-1
clone_size: many
cdr3_aa: CASTRDAAGDTQYF
cdr3_nt: TGTGCCAGCACACGAGACGCGGCGGGAGATACGCAGTATTTT

d_call: TRBD1
j_call: TRBJ1-5
v_call: TRBV20-1
clone_size: .
cdr3_aa: CSARTGGEQPQHF
cdr3_nt: TGCAGTGCTAGGACAGGGGGTGAACAGCCCCAGCATTTT

d_call: .
j_call: TRBJ2-1
v_call: TRBV24-1
clone_size: .
cdr3_aa: CATSDLGSGGTYNEQFF
cdr3_nt: TGTGCCACCAGTGATTTGGGGTCGGGCGGCACCTACAATGAGCAGTTCTTC

d_call: TRBD2
j_call: TRBJ2-3
v_call: TRBV6-6
clone_size: .
cdr3_aa: CASTWTSEHTDTQYF
cdr3_nt: TGTGCCAGCACCTGGACTAGCGAACACACAGATACGCAGTATTTT

d_call: .
j_call: TRBJ1-1
v_call: TRBV11-3
clone_size: .
cdr3_aa: CASSLVRWEELNTEAFF
cdr3_nt: TGTGCCAGCAGCTTAGTTCGTTGGGAGGAGTTGAACACTGAAGCTTTCTTT

d_call: TRBD2
j_call: TRBJ2-2
v_call: TRBV5-5
clone_size: .
cdr3_aa: CASSAAPGLPNTGELFF
cdr3_nt: TGTGCCAGCAGCGCCGCTCCGGGACTACCGAACACCGGGGAGCTGTTTTTT

d_call: TRBD2
j_call: TRBJ2-1
v_call: TRBV7-2
clone_size: many
cdr3_aa: CASSIPSGNEQFF
cdr3_nt: TGTGCCAGCAGCATACCTAGCGGCAATGAGCAGTTCTTC

d_call: TRBD2
j_call: TRBJ2-2
v_call: TRBV7-2
clone_size: .
cdr3_aa: CASSRRLAGGTGELFF
cdr3_nt: TGTGCCAGCAGCCGGAGACTAGCGGGGGGAACCGGGGAGCTGTTTTTT

d_call: TRBD1
j_call: TRBJ1-6
v_call: TRBV5-6
clone_size: .
cdr3_aa: CASSWRGGRNSPLHF
cdr3_nt: TGTGCCAGCAGCTGGAGAGGGGGCCGAAATTCACCCCTCCACTTT

d_call: TRBD1
j_call: TRBJ2-1
v_call: TRBV6-5
clone_size: .
cdr3_aa: CASSRDRTFYFF
cdr3_nt: TGTGCCAGCAGCCGGGACAGGACGTTCTATTTCTTC

d_call: TRBD1
j_call: TRBJ1-2
v_call: TRBV7-8
clone_size: few
cdr3_aa: CASSGRDRANYGYTF
cdr3_nt: TGTGCCAGCAGCGGACGGGACAGAGCGAACTATGGCTACACCTTC

d_call: .
j_call: TRBJ1-6
v_call: TRBV7-6
clone_size: .
cdr3_aa: CASSAQGVDSPLHF
cdr3_nt: TGTGCCAGCAGCGCACAGGGAGTCGATTCACCCCTCCACTTT

d_call: .
j_call: TRBJ2-1
v_call: TRBV4-2
clone_size: few
cdr3_aa: CASSQPPGYEQFF
cdr3_nt: TGTGCCAGCAGCCAGCCCCCAGGCTATGAGCAGTTCTTC

d_call: TRBD2
j_call: TRBJ2-7
v_call: TRBV4-3
clone_size: .
cdr3_aa: CASSQLAGVYEQYF
cdr3_nt: TGCGCCAGCAGCCAACTAGCGGGAGTCTACGAGCAGTACTTC

d_call: .
j_call: TRBJ2-6
v_call: TRBV4-1
clone_size: .
cdr3_aa: CASSQVAGEGANVLTF
cdr3_nt: TGCGCCAGCAGCCAAGTCGCAGGTGAGGGGGCCAACGTCCTGACTTTC

d_call: .
j_call: TRBJ2-1
v_call: TRBV19
clone_size: .
cdr3_aa: CASSTGLLNEQFF
cdr3_nt: TGTGCCAGTAGTACGGGACTCCTAAATGAGCAGTTCTTC

d_call: TRBD2
j_call: TRBJ2-3
v_call: TRBV7-1
clone_size: .
cdr3_aa: CASSSTLASGDTQYF
cdr3_nt: TGTGCCAGCAGCTCAACTCTAGCTAGCGGAGATACGCAGTATTTT

d_call: TRBD2
j_call: TRBJ2-4
v_call: TRBV9
clone_size: few
cdr3_aa: CASSLAGGPSKNIQYF
cdr3_nt: TGTGCCAGCAGCCTAGCGGGAGGGCCTAGCAAAAACATTCAGTACTTC

d_call: .
j_call: TRBJ2-7
v_call: TRBV6-2/TRBV6-3
clone_size: .
cdr3_aa: CASSYAGRYEQYF
cdr3_nt: TGTGCCAGCAGTTATGCGGGACGATACGAGCAGTACTTC

d_call: .
j_call: TRBJ2-1
v_call: TRBV28
clone_size: .
cdr3_aa: CASSQGLLTEQFF
cdr3_nt: TGTGCCAGCAGTCAGGGACTCCTCACTGAGCAGTTCTTC

d_call: TRBD1
j_call: TRBJ2-5
v_call: TRBV7-2
clone_size: few
cdr3_aa: CAGRTGIGETQYF
cdr3_nt: TGTGCCGGTAGGACAGGGATCGGGGAGACCCAGTACTTC

d_call: TRBD2
j_call: TRBJ2-3
v_call: TRBV24-1
clone_size: .
cdr3_aa: CATSLAGGDTQYF
cdr3_nt: TGTGCCACCAGTCTAGCGGGAGGAGATACGCAGTATTTT

d_call: .
j_call: TRBJ2-7
v_call: TRBV14
clone_size: .
cdr3_aa: CASSQDWPGDSYEQYF
cdr3_nt: TGTGCCAGCAGCCAAGATTGGCCAGGGGACTCCTACGAGCAGTACTTC

d_call: TRBD1
j_call: TRBJ2-7
v_call: TRBV29-1
clone_size: .
cdr3_aa: CSVGGTGAYEQYF
cdr3_nt: TGCAGCGTGGGTGGGACAGGGGCCTACGAGCAGTACTTC

d_call: .
j_call: TRBJ1-6
v_call: TRBV19
clone_size: .
cdr3_aa: CASTGTRSAGSPLHF
cdr3_nt: TGTGCCAGTACGGGCACCAGGTCCGCTGGGTCACCCCTCCACTTT

d_call: TRBD1
j_call: TRBJ1-4
v_call: TRBV12-3/TRBV12-4
clone_size: .
cdr3_aa: CASTLGGTGGEKLFF
cdr3_nt: TGTGCCAGCACCCTAGGGGGGACAGGGGGTGAAAAACTGTTTTTT

d_call: .
j_call: TRBJ1-3
v_call: TRBV6-1
clone_size: .
cdr3_aa: CASSELGEGNTIYF
cdr3_nt: TGTGCCAGCAGTGAACTGGGGGAAGGAAACACCATATATTTT

d_call: .
j_call: TRBJ1-6
v_call: TRBV19
clone_size: .
cdr3_aa: CASSHPRAANSPLHF
cdr3_nt: TGTGCCAGTAGCCATCCGAGGGCAGCGAATTCACCCCTCCACTTT

d_call: TRBD2
j_call: TRBJ2-5
v_call: TRBV11-2
clone_size: few
cdr3_aa: CASSLEREETQYF
cdr3_nt: TGTGCCAGCAGCCTGGAGCGGGAGGAGACCCAGTACTTC

d_call: TRBD2
j_call: TRBJ2-3
v_call: TRBV28
clone_size: .
cdr3_aa: CASSPNIGRGSSTDTQYF
cdr3_nt: TGTGCCAGCAGCCCCAACATAGGGAGGGGATCTAGCACAGATACGCAGTATTTT

d_call: TRBD2
j_call: TRBJ2-2
v_call: TRBV15
clone_size: few
cdr3_aa: CATRVAGGNTGELFF
cdr3_nt: TGTGCCACCAGAGTAGCGGGAGGAAACACCGGGGAGCTGTTTTTT

d_call: .
j_call: TRBJ1-1
v_call: TRBV19
clone_size: .
cdr3_aa: CASSIVVRNTEAFF
cdr3_nt: TGTGCCAGTAGTATAGTAGTGCGGAACACTGAAGCTTTCTTT

d_call: .
j_call: TRBJ1-5
v_call: TRBV28
clone_size: .
cdr3_aa: CASSVYQPQHF
cdr3_nt: TGTGCCAGCAGCGTATATCAGCCCCAGCATTTT

d_call: .
j_call: TRBJ2-7
v_call: TRBV20-1
clone_size: few
cdr3_aa: CSARPQGLPLLYEQYF
cdr3_nt: TGCAGTGCACGACCCCAAGGGCTACCCTTGCTTTACGAGCAGTACTTC

d_call: .
j_call: TRBJ2-7
v_call: TRBV2
clone_size: few
cdr3_aa: CATRPGTLSTYEQYF
cdr3_nt: TGTGCCACCAGACCCGGGACTCTCAGCACCTACGAGCAGTACTTC

d_call: .
j_call: TRBJ2-7
v_call: TRBV6-5
clone_size: .
cdr3_aa: CASSYSGGGSYEQYF
cdr3_nt: TGTGCCAGCAGTTACTCGGGAGGGGGCTCCTACGAGCAGTACTTC

d_call: .
j_call: TRBJ1-1
v_call: TRBV19
clone_size: few
cdr3_aa: CASSIPGITEAFF
cdr3_nt: TGTGCCAGTAGTATTCCAGGTATTACTGAAGCTTTCTTT

d_call: TRBD1
j_call: TRBJ2-1
v_call: TRBV7-9
clone_size: many
cdr3_aa: CASSPAGTVYNEQFF
cdr3_nt: TGTGCCAGCAGCCCCGCCGGGACAGTCTACAATGAGCAGTTCTTC

d_call: TRBD1
j_call: TRBJ1-2
v_call: TRBV27
clone_size: .
cdr3_aa: CASSLGTGLNYGYTF
cdr3_nt: TGTGCCAGCAGTTTAGGGACAGGGTTAAACTATGGCTACACCTTC

d_call: .
j_call: TRBJ2-7
v_call: TRBV28
clone_size: .
cdr3_aa: CASTPLRGRSYEQYF
cdr3_nt: TGTGCCAGCACCCCCCTCCGGGGACGTAGCTACGAGCAGTACTTC

d_call: .
j_call: TRBJ1-5
v_call: TRBV7-2
clone_size: many
cdr3_aa: CASSPRGGPQHF
cdr3_nt: TGTGCCAGCAGCCCCCGTGGGGGGCCCCAGCATTTT

d_call: .
j_call: TRBJ2-1
v_call: TRBV12-3/TRBV12-4
clone_size: once
cdr3_aa: CASSPGDGSYNEQFF
cdr3_nt: TGTGCCAGCAGTCCGGGGGACGGCTCCTACAATGAGCAGTTCTTC

d_call: .
j_call: TRBJ2-1
v_call: TRBV4-1
clone_size: .
cdr3_aa: CASSGIGGDEQFF
cdr3_nt: TGCGCCAGCAGCGGGATTGGGGGAGATGAGCAGTTCTTC

d_call: TRBD2
j_call: TRBJ2-7
v_call: TRBV20-1
clone_size: .
cdr3_aa: CSAPFLAGGRGEQYF
cdr3_nt: TGCAGTGCTCCTTTTCTAGCGGGAGGTAGAGGCGAGCAGTACTTC

d_call: .
j_call: TRBJ2-1
v_call: TRBV20-1
clone_size: .
cdr3_aa: CSTLRAGRSYNEQFF
cdr3_nt: TGCAGTACCCTAAGAGCGGGCCGCTCCTACAATGAGCAGTTCTTC

d_call: .
j_call: TRBJ1-1
v_call: TRBV18
clone_size: .
cdr3_aa: CASSPGANVISTEAFF
cdr3_nt: TGTGCCAGCTCACCAGGGGCAAATGTGATATCCACTGAAGCTTTCTTT